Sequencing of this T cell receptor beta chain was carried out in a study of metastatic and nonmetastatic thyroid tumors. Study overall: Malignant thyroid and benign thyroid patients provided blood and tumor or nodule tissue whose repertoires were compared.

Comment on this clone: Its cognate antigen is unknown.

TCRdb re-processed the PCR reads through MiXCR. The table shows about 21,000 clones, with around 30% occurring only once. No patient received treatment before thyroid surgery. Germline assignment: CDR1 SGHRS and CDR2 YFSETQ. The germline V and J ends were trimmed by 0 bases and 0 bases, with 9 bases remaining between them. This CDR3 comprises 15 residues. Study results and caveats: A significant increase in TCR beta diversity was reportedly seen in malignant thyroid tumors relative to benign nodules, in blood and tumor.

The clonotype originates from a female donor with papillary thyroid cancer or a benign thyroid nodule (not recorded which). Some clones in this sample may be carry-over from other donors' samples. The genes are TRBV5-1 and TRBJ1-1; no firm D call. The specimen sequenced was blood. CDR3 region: CASSLAAGMNTEAFF. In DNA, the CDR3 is TGCGCCAGCAGCTTGGCGGCCGGCATGAACACTGAAGCTTTCTTT.